A selection of T cell receptor beta chains follows, all from one sample in a study of cytomegalovirus exposure and HLA in healthy donors. Clones were read by immunoSEQ multiplex PCR, and TCRdb kept only the in-frame ones, dropping some. The sample consists of under 200,000 clones, roughly 76% of them appearing once. Sequencing was carried out using PBMCs. These receptors originate from a human donor in good health. Each CDR3 is given with its conserved first and last residue. D genes are given only for firm matches. Only some rows state a clone size, as once, few, many or a class for expanded clones.

d_gene	v_gene	j_gene	abundance	CDR3nt	CDR3aa
TRBD2	TRBV19	TRBJ2-3	-	TGTGCCAGTAGTACTATGGGACTAGCGGAGACAGATACGCAGTATTTT	CASSTMGLAETDTQYF
-	TRBV20-1	TRBJ2-7	-	TGCAGTGCTGGCCTCCCCTACGAGCAGTACTTC	CSAGLPYEQYF
TRBD1	TRBV6-5	TRBJ1-2	-	TGTGCCAGCAGTTACTTAGGGGGCGAGAAAAACACCTTC	CASSYLGGEKNTF
-	TRBV11-3	TRBJ2-4	few	TGTGCCAGCAGCTTAGGACAAGCCAAAAACATTCAGTACTTC	CASSLGQAKNIQYF
-	TRBV6-5	TRBJ1-1	-	TGTGCCAGCACCCGCGGGGCCAGAGGTTACACTGAAGCTTTCTTT	CASTRGARGYTEAFF
-	TRBV2	TRBJ2-7	-	TGTGCCAGCAGCCTCGTTCAGTCCTACGAGCAGTACTTC	CASSLVQSYEQYF
TRBD1	TRBV15	TRBJ1-1	once	TGTGCCACCAGCAGCTGGGACAGGGTTTTTCCTGAAGCTTTCTTT	CATSSWDRVFPEAFF
-	TRBV21-1	TRBJ2-1	-	TGTGCCAGCAGCAAAGCAAGGCGGGACAGGGAAAATGAGCAGTTCTTC	CASSKARRDRENEQFF
-	TRBV7-8	TRBJ1-6	-	TGTGCCAGCAGCTTAGCGGGTCCAGGTCCCCAATCACCCCTCCACTTT	CASSLAGPGPQSPLHF
TRBD1	TRBV4-3	TRBJ2-1	-	TGCGCCAGCAGCCAAGATCTTGGACAGGGAGGCCACAATGAGCAGTTCTTC	CASSQDLGQGGHNEQFF
TRBD2	TRBV4-3	TRBJ2-7	few	TGCGCCAGCAGCCGATACAAGGGACTATACGAGCAGTACTTC	CASSRYKGLYEQYF
-	TRBV7-2	TRBJ1-2	-	TGTGCCAGCAGCCCGGACAGCAGCTATGGCTACACCTTC	CASSPDSSYGYTF
-	TRBV11-2	TRBJ1-4	-	TGTGCCAGCAGCTCAGACGCGAAACTGTTTTTT	CASSSDAKLFF
-	TRBV9	TRBJ2-1	-	TGTGCCAGCAGCATAGGTCCCAGCTCCTACAATGAGCAGTTCTTC	CASSIGPSSYNEQFF
-	TRBV6-6	TRBJ2-7	-	TGTGCCAGCATCCCCCGAACGGGCTACGAGCAGTACTTC	CASIPRTGYEQYF
TRBD1	TRBV6-5	TRBJ2-7	-	TGTGCCAGCAGGGGCGGGACAGGGGCGATTTTGGAGTACTTC	CASRGGTGAILEYF
-	TRBV25-1	TRBJ2-2	few	TGTGCCAGCACAAGGGGGAACACCGGGGAGCTGTTTTTT	CASTRGNTGELFF
-	TRBV19	TRBJ1-6	once	TGTGCCAGTAAGCCCTGGGCGGGGGAACGAAATTCACCCCTCCACTTT	CASKPWAGERNSPLHF
TRBD1	TRBV2	TRBJ2-7	-	TGTGCCAGCTTGGGGGACAGGTCCGTATACGAGCAGTACTTC	CASLGDRSVYEQYF
TRBD1	TRBV29-1	TRBJ2-5	-	TGCAGCGTGGGGAGACAGGGGACAGGAGAGACCCAGTACTTC	CSVGRQGTGETQYF
TRBD1	TRBV5-1	TRBJ2-3	-	TGCGCCAGCCGGGCTCAGGGACAGGGGGTTGTGGGTACGCAGTATTTT	CASRAQGQGVVGTQYF
TRBD1	TRBV4-2	TRBJ2-7	-	TGTGCCAGCAGCCGGGACAGGGTCCCGATTGGGACCTACGAGCAGTACTTC	CASSRDRVPIGTYEQYF
TRBD1	TRBV5-1	TRBJ1-1	-	TGCGCCAGCAGCTTGTCTCCACAGGGGGTCACTGAAGCTTTCTTT	CASSLSPQGVTEAFF
-	TRBV2	TRBJ1-1	few	TGTGCCAGCAGTACTACAGGGACGGGAGAAGCTTTCTTT	CASSTTGTGEAFF
-	TRBV6-1	TRBJ2-1	-	TGTGCCAGCAACCCGACGGAGAGCTCCTACAATGAGCAGTTCTTC	CASNPTESSYNEQFF
TRBD1	TRBV5-1	TRBJ1-1	-	TGCGCCAGCAGCTTGACAGGGGGTCGGAACACTGAAGCTTTCTTT	CASSLTGGRNTEAFF
-	TRBV2	TRBJ1-1	-	TGTGCCAGCAGGAACCAGGGGAACACTGAAGCTTTCTTT	CASRNQGNTEAFF
TRBD2	TRBV5-1	TRBJ2-2	-	TGCGCCAGCAGCTTGGAGGGGTATAGCGGGGGGAAGAACACCGGGGAGCTGTTTTTT	CASSLEGYSGGKNTGELFF
-	TRBV27	TRBJ2-7	-	TGTGCCAGCAGTGCCGTTACTAGGGACGAGCAGTACTTC	CASSAVTRDEQYF
TRBD1	TRBV25-1	TRBJ1-6	-	TGTGCCAGCAGTGACGACGACAGGGGTGATTCACCCCTCCACTTT	CASSDDDRGDSPLHF
-	TRBV6-6	TRBJ2-2	-	TGTGCCAGCAGTTACTCAGGGGGTGTAACGGCCGGGGAGCTGTTTTTT	CASSYSGGVTAGELFF
TRBD1	TRBV28	TRBJ1-2	-	TGTGCCATTAAGACAGGGATTTATGGCTACACCTTC	CAIKTGIYGYTF
TRBD2	TRBV4-1	TRBJ2-7	-	TGCGCCAGCAGCCAAACTAGCGGGGCGTCCTACGAGCAGTACTTC	CASSQTSGASYEQYF
-	TRBV14	TRBJ1-2	-	TGTGCCAGCAGCCAAGGTACCGGGACTCACTATGGCTACACCTTC	CASSQGTGTHYGYTF
TRBD1	TRBV5-1	TRBJ1-1	once	TGCGCCAGCAGCTTGGCTCCGACAGGGGGGGGGACTGAAGCTTTCTTT	CASSLAPTGGGTEAFF
TRBD2	TRBV27	TRBJ2-5	-	TGTGCCAGCAGAAGGTGGACTAGCGGGGGAGAGACCCAGTACTTC	CASRRWTSGGETQYF
-	TRBV11-3	TRBJ2-7	-	TGTGCCAGCAGTTGGCCGCAAGACTACGAGCAGTACTTC	CASSWPQDYEQYF
TRBD1	TRBV5-6	TRBJ2-1	-	TGTGCCAGCAGCGGAGGGACAGGGGTGAGGAATGAGCAGTTCTTC	CASSGGTGVRNEQFF
-	TRBV4-1	TRBJ2-7	-	TGCGCCAGCAGCCAAGCCCGGACTGGCGGGGTCGAGCAGTACTTC	CASSQARTGGVEQYF
-	TRBV5-6	TRBJ2-7	-	TGTGCCAGCAGCGGCGCCGGGACATACTCCTACGAGCAGTACTTC	CASSGAGTYSYEQYF
-	TRBV9	TRBJ1-4	-	TGTGCCAGCAGCGGATGGGACTTACTTGGTGAAAAACTGTTTTTT	CASSGWDLLGEKLFF
-	TRBV6-1	TRBJ1-1	-	TGTGCCAGCAGTGTTATTGTGAACACTGAAGCTTTCTTT	CASSVIVNTEAFF
-	TRBV4-1	TRBJ2-1	once	TGCGCCAGCAAGGAATTGGGGGGTGAGCAGTTCTTC	CASKELGGEQFF
TRBD1	TRBV7-9	TRBJ2-2	-	TGTTCCAGCACATACAGGGGAAACACCGGGGAGCTGTTTTTT	CSSTYRGNTGELFF
-	TRBV7-2	TRBJ2-3	few	TGTGCCAGCAGCAACTACAGGGCTAGCACAGATACGCAGTATTTT	CASSNYRASTDTQYF
-	TRBV7-2	TRBJ2-1	few	TGTGCCAGCAGCTTGTCTCGACTCAATGAGCAGTTCTTC	CASSLSRLNEQFF
TRBD2	TRBV12-5	TRBJ2-1	-	TGTGCTAGTGGTCTCCGACTAGCGGGGGGGGTGAACAATGAGCAGTTCTTC	CASGLRLAGGVNNEQFF
-	TRBV7-2	TRBJ2-3	-	TGTGCCAGCAGCTTCTATGGAGATACGCAGTATTTT	CASSFYGDTQYF
TRBD2	TRBV5-1	TRBJ2-1	-	TGCGCCAGCAGTAGGACTAGTGGGTTACAGTTCTTC	CASSRTSGLQFF
-	TRBV7-2	TRBJ2-1	-	TGTGCCAGCAGCACCAGCGGCGGGAATGAGCAGTTCTTC	CASSTSGGNEQFF
TRBD1	TRBV5-6	TRBJ1-2	-	TGTGCCAGCAGCTTGAGACAGGGGTGGCATGGCTACACCTTC	CASSLRQGWHGYTF
-	TRBV13	TRBJ2-4	-	TGTGCCAGCAGCTTCCACGCGTCTGGTAAAAACATTCAGTACTTC	CASSFHASGKNIQYF
TRBD2	TRBV7-7	TRBJ2-3	-	TGTGCCAGCAGCTTAGGGACTAGCGGGGGGGCCGGAGATACGCAGTATTTT	CASSLGTSGGAGDTQYF
TRBD2	TRBV7-6	TRBJ2-1	-	TGTGCCAGCAGCTCCAAACCCACTAGCGGGGGCTACAATGAGCAGTTCTTC	CASSSKPTSGGYNEQFF
TRBD2	TRBV7-8	TRBJ2-3	-	TGTGCCAGCAGCTACCTAGCGGGGGCGACAGATACGCAGTATTTT	CASSYLAGATDTQYF